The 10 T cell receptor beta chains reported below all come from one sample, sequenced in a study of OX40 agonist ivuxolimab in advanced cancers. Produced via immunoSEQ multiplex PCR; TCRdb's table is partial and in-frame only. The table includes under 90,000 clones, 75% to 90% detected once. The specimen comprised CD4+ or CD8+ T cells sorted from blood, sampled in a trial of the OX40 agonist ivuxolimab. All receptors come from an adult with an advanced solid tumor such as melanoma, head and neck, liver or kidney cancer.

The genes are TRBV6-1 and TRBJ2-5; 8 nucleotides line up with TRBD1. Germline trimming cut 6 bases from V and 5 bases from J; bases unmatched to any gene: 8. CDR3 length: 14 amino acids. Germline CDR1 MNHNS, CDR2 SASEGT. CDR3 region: CASSYDRGKETQYF. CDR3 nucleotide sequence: TGTGCCAGCAGCTACGACAGGGGCAAGGAGACCCAGTACTTC.

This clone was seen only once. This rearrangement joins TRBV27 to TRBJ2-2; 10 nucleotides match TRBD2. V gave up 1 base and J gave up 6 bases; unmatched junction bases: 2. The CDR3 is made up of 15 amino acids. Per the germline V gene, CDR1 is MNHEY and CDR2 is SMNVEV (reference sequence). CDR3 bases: TGTGCCAGCAGTTTATGGCTAGCGGGAGCCGGGGAGCTGTTTTTT. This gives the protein CASSLWLAGAGELFF.

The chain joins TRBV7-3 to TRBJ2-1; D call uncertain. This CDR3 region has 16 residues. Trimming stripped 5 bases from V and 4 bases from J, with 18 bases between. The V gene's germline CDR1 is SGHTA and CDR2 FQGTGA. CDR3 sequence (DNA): TGTGCCAGCAGCCCCCATTTAGTATTACCGTACAATGAGCAGTTCTTC. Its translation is CASSPHLVLPYNEQFF.

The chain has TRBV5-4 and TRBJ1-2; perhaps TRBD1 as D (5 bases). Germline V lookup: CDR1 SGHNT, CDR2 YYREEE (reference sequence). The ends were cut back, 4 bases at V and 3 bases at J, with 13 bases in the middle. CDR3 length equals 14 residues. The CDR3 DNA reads TGTGCCAGCAGCGCCACTGCAGGGTACTATGGCTACACCTTC. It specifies CASSATAGYYGYTF.

The CDR3 DNA reads as TGTGCCAGCAGTGAATACGGACGGTTCACTGAAGCTTTCTTT. It translates to CASSEYGRFTEAFF. This rearrangement joins TRBV2 to TRBJ1-1; D is unclear. Trimming removed 2 bases at V and 4 bases at J, with 11 bases between. This CDR3 has 14 amino acids. Germline lookup yields CDR1 SNHLY and CDR2 FYNNEI.

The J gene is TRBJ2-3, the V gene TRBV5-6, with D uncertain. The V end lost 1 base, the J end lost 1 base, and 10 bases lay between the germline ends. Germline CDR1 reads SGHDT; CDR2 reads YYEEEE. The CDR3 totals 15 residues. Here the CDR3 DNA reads TGTGCCAGCAGCTTGAGCCCCGGTGGCACAGATACGCAGTATTTT. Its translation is CASSLSPGGTDTQYF.

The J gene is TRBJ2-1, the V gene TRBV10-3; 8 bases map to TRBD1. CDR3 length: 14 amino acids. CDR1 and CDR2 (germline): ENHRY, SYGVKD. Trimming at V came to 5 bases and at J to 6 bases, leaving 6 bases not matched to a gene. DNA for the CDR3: TGTGCCATCAGTCGGACAGGGTCCACCAATGAGCAGTTCTTC. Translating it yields CAISRTGSTNEQFF.

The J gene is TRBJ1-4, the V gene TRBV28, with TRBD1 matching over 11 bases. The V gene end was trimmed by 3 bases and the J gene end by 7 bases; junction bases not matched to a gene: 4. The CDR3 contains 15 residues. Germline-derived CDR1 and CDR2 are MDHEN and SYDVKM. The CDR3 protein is CASSFRTGGVEKLFF. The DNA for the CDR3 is TGTGCCAGCAGTTTCCGGACAGGGGGCGTTGAAAAACTGTTTTTT.

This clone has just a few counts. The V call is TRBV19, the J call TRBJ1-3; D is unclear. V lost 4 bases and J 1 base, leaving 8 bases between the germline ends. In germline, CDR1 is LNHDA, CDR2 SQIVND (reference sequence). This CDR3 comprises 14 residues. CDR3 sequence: CASSTPVSGNTIYF. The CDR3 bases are TGTGCCAGTAGTACCCCTGTTTCTGGAAACACCATATATTTT.

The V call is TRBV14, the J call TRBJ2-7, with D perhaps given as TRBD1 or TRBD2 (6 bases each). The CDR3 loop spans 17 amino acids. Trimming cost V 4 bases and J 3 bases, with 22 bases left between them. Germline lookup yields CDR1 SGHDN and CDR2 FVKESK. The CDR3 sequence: CASSLLGIGGGRYEQYF. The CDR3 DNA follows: TGTGCCAGCAGCCTTCTCGGGATTGGAGGGGGTCGCTACGAGCAGTACTTC.